This T cell receptor beta chain was recovered during a study of cytomegalovirus exposure and HLA in healthy donors. Study summary: In terms of ancestry, the Caucasian-associated cluster contained 75% to 90% of the 350 to 450 genotyped donors.

Study conclusions and caveats: Accurate predictions that matched the HLA-A and HLA-B alleles of most subjects were reportedly made from TCR beta sequences. Upon later analysis, HLA-associated TCR beta chains proved more clonally expanded than other, equally common chains. In a later analysis, specific HLA alleles were associated with more than 15,000 TCR beta sequences at a 0.05 false discovery rate.

PCR amplification relied on 60 Vbeta primers (plus 13 Jbeta primers). Assay used: immunoSEQ multiplex PCR; TCRdb lists only in-frame clones, some missing. The sample holds approximately 140,000 clones, roughly 76% seen once. The CDR3 runs to 14 residues. Germline V gives CDR1 MNHEY, CDR2 SVGAGI. V shed 5 bases and J 2 bases; nucleotides not matched to a gene: 5. A remark on this clone: What it binds is unknown.

The rearrangement joins TRBV6-5 to TRBJ2-7; 8 nucleotides line up with TRBD1. This clonotype was sampled from a female donor in good health and CMV-seronegative. The sample taken for sequencing was PBMCs. The CDR3 here is CASSQTGGPYEQYF. For the CDR3, the DNA is TGTGCCAGCAGTCAAACAGGGGGTCCCTACGAGCAGTACTTC.